This TCR beta chain was captured by sequencing in a study of T cell repertoires in cytomegalovirus infection. Overall study: Signatures in public TCR beta sequences pointed to both CMV infection and matching HLA type. Study observations and caveats: CMV-specific TCR beta clonotypes restricted by HLA-C were the ones dominating the ex vivo response. Cumulative public TCR beta family frequency identified CMV carriers with the relevant HLA.

MiXCR was run by TCRdb on the reads, yielding one entry per CDR3 protein. The data contain 200,000 to 250,000 distinct CDR3 sequences, about 23% of them seen just once; the ten biggest clones take up 18%. In regard to this clonotype: Its antigen is still unknown.

This TCR derives from a human donor in good health (CMV status not recorded). Some clones in this sample may be carry-over from other donors' samples. Sequencing used CD8+ T cells from PBMCs.

The CDR3 nucleotides read TGTGCCAGCAGCTTACAGGGGGCTGGCTACACCTTC. Amino acids: CASSLQGAGYTF. J is TRBJ1-2 and V is TRBV7-4; 8 positions match TRBD1. CDR1 is SGHVT and CDR2 is SQSDAQ in the germline V gene. Germline trimming cut 2 bases from V and 7 bases from J; bases unmatched to any gene: 0. This CDR3 is 12 amino acids long. The entire variable domain, with the rest obtained from reference TRBV7-4 and TRBJ1-2, is as follows: GAGVSQSPRYKVAKRGRDVALRCDSISGHVTLYWYRQTLGQGSEVLTYSQSDAQRDKSGRPSGRFSAERPERSVSTLKIQRTEQGDSAVYLCASSLQGAGYTFGSGTRLTVV.